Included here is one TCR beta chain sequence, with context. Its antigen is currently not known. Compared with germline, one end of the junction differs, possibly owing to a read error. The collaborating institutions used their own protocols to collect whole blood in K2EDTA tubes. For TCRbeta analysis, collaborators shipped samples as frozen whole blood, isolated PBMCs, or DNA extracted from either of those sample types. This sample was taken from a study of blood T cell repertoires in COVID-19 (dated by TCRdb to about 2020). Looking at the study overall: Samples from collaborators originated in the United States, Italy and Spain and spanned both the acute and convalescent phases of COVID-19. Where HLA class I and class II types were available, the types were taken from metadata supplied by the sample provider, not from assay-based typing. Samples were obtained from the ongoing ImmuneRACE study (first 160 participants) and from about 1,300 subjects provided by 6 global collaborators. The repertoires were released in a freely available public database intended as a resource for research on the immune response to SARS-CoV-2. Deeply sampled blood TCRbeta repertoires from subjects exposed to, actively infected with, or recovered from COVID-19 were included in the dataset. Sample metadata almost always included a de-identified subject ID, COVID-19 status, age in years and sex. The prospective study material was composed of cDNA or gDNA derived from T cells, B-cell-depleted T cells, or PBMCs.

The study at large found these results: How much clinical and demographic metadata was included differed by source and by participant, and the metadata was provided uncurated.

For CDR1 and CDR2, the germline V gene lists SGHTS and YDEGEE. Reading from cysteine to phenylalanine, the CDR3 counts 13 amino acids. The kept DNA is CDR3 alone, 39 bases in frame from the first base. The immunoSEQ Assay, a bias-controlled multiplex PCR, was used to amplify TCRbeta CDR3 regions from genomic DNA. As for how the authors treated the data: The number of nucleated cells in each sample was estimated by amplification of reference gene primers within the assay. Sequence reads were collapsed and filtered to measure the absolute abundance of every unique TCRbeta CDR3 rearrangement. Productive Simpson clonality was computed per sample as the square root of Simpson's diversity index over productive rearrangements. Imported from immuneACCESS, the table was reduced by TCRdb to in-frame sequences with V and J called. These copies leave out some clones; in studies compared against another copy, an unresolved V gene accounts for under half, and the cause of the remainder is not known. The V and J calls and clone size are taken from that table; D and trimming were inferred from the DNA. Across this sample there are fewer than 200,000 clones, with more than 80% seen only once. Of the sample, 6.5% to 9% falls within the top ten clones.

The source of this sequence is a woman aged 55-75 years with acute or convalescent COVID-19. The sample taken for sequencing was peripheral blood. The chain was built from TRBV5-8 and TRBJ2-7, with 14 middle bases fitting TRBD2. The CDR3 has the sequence CASSLSTGTSGRF. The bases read TGTGCCAGCAGCTTGTCCACCGGGACTAGCGGGAGATTC.